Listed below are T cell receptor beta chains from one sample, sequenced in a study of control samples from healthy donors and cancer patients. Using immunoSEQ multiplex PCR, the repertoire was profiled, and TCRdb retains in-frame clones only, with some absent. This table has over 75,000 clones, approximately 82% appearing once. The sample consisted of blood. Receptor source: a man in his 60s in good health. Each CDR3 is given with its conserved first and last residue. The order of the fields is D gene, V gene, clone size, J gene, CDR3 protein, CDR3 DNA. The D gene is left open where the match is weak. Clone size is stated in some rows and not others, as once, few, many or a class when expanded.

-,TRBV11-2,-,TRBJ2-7,CASSLGDEQYF,TGTGCCAGCAGCTTAGGGGACGAGCAGTACTTC
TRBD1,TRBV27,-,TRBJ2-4,CASSLTGGPAAKNIQYF,TGTGCCAGCAGTTTGACAGGGGGCCCTGCGGCCAAAAACATTCAGTACTTC
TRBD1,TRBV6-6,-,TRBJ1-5,CASRGQSNQPQHF,TGTGCCAGCAGGGGACAGAGCAATCAGCCCCAGCATTTT
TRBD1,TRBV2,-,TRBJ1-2,CASSTRGRDGYTF,TGTGCCAGCAGTACCAGGGGGCGCGATGGCTACACCTTC
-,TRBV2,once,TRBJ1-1,CASSGEGGGITEAFF,TGTGCCAGCAGTGGAGAGGGCGGAGGGATCACTGAAGCTTTCTTT
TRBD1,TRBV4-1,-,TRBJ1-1,CASSQGTENTEAFF,TGCGCCAGCAGCCAGGGGACAGAGAACACTGAAGCTTTCTTT
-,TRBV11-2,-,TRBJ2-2,CASSLNELLGELFF,TGTGCCAGCAGCTTAAATGAGCTGCTGGGGGAGCTGTTTTTT
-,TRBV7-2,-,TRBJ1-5,CASSPRRGDSNQPQHF,TGTGCCAGCAGCCCCCGCAGGGGCGATTCCAATCAGCCCCAGCATTTT
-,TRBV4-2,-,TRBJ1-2,CASYSPVANYGYTF,TGTGCCAGCTATAGCCCAGTCGCTAACTATGGCTACACCTTC
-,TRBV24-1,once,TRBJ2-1,CATSRDRSWERNEQFF,TGTGCCACCAGTCGTGACAGATCGTGGGAGCGGAACGAGCAGTTCTTC
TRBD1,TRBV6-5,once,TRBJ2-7,CASRPYDRVGEQYF,TGTGCCAGCAGGCCCTACGACAGGGTGGGTGAGCAGTACTTC
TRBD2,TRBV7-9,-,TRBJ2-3,CASSLLASSGGLDTQYF,TGTGCCAGCAGCTTATTGGCGTCTAGCGGGGGATTAGATACGCAGTATTTT
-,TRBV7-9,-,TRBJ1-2,CAGAFKSGARGYTF,TGTGCCGGGGCATTCAAATCGGGGGCGCGCGGCTACACCTTC
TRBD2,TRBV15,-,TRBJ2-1,CATSTPGLADEQFF,TGTGCCACCAGCACCCCGGGGCTAGCGGACGAGCAGTTCTTC
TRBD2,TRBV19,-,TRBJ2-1,CASSSSGSGFYNEQFF,TGTGCCAGTAGTTCAAGCGGGAGCGGCTTTTACAATGAGCAGTTCTTC
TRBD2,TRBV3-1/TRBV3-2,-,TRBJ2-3,CASSQDGRTSTLGDTQYF,TGTGCCAGCAGCCAAGATGGGCGGACTAGCACCTTGGGGGATACGCAGTATTTT
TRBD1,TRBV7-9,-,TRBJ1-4,CASSLRQGNEKLFF,TGTGCCAGCAGCTTACGACAGGGAAATGAAAAACTGTTTTTT
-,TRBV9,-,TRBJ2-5,CASSGRGPQETQYF,TGTGCCAGCAGCGGGAGGGGGCCGCAAGAGACCCAGTACTTC
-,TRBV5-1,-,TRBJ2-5,CASSFGQWETQYF,TGCGCCAGCAGCTTTGGACAGTGGGAGACCCAGTACTTC
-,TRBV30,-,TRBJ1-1,CAWGGTAEAFF,TGTGCCTGGGGGGGTACTGCTGAAGCTTTCTTT
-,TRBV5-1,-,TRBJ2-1,CASSLEASPAYNEQFF,TGCGCCAGCAGCTTGGAGGCTTCCCCGGCCTACAATGAGCAGTTCTTC
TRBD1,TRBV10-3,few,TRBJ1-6,CAISTPGTGVNSPLHF,TGTGCCATCAGTACACCCGGGACAGGGGTCAATTCACCCCTCCACTTT